This T cell receptor (beta chain) was captured by sequencing in a study of T cells in Graves' hyperthyroidism and ophthalmopathy. Study details: Peripheral blood was drawn at first diagnosis, prior to all treatment.

Researchers took RNA transcripts and amplified the TCR beta CDR3 regions from them. The HTBI primer set served for first-round RT-PCR of the TCR CDR3. MiXCR, applied by TCRdb to the multiplex PCR reads, yields one record per CDR3 protein. This repertoire shows 300,000 to 450,000 distinct CDR3 sequences, 13% found once; its top ten account for under 25%. In germline, CDR1 is SGHVS, CDR2 FQNEAQ. The germline V and J ends were trimmed by 5 bases and 8 bases, with 9 bases remaining between them. The CDR3 length is 12 residues. The rearrangement uses TRBV7-8 and TRBJ1-4; D is uncertain. This sequence was found in a man aged 25 to 40 with Graves' hyperthyroidism that later progressed to Graves' ophthalmopathy. The sample consisted of blood. The CDR3 sequence is CASSTLKEKLFF. Here the CDR3 DNA reads TGTGCCAGCAGCACCTTAAAGGAAAAACTGTTTTTT. The complete variable domain, with remaining parts taken from reference TRBV7-8 and TRBJ1-4, reads GAGVSQSPRYKVAKRGQDVALRCDPISGHVSLFWYQQALGQGPEFLTYFQNEAQLDKSGLPSDRFFAERPEGSVSTLKIQRTQQEDSAVYLCASSTLKEKLFFGSGTQLSVL.